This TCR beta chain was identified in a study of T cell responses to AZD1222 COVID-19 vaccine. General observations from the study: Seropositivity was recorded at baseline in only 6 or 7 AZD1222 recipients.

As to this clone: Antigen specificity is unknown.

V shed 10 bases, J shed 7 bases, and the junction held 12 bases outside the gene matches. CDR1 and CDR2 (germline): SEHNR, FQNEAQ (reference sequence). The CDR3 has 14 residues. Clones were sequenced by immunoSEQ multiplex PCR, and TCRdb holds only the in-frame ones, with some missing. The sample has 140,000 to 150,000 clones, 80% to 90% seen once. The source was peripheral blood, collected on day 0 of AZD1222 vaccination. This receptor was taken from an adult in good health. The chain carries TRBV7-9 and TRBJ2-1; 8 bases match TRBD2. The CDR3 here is CAIPGGGYRNEQFF. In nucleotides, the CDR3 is TGTGCCATACCGGGAGGGGGGTATAGGAATGAGCAGTTCTTC.